These 30 T cell receptor beta chains share one sample of origin, sequenced in a study of beta chain features in type 1 diabetes (dated by TCRdb to the late 2010s). The library was made by the immunoSEQ multiplex PCR assay. The High Capacity cDNA Reverse Transcription Kit was used to reverse transcribe all of the isolated RNA, meaning that expressed TCRB transcripts were what got sequenced. TCRdb retrieved this table from immuneACCESS and kept in-frame rearrangements only. Not all clones are present; in checked studies, unresolved V genes account for under half, and no reason is known for the remainder. Present in this sample are about 930,000 clones, roughly 15% of which were seen just once. The ten top clones hold about 0.025% of the sample. The sequencing sample was made of naive CD4+ T cells from blood. The cell subset or site label corresponds to: true naive CD4+ T cells. The receptor source for this set is a woman aged 18-29 years in good health.

On this clone: The sample has other DNA sequences that encode this CDR3 too. The chain employs TRBV5-1 and TRBJ2-5, with D possibly matching TRBD2 (5 bases). V was pared by 4 bases and J by 1 base, with 8 bases between. The CDR3 totals 13 residues. The germline CDR1 and CDR2 sequences are SGHRS and YFSETQ. This CDR3 is CASSGSGQETQYF. The CDR3 nucleotides are TGCGCCAGCAGCGGGAGTGGCCAAGAGACCCAGTACTTC. The entire variable domain, with the rest obtained from reference TRBV5-1 and TRBJ2-5, is as follows: KAGVTQTPRYLIKTRGQQVTLSCSPISGHRSVSWYQQTPGQGLQFLFEYFSETQRNKGNFPGRFSGRQFSNSRSEMNVSTLELGDSALYLCASSGSGQETQYFGPGTRLLVL.

CDR3: CASSLGREFYEQYF. CDR3 sequence (DNA): TGCGCCAGCAGCTTAGGCAGAGAATTCTACGAGCAGTACTTC. This chain connects TRBV5-1 to TRBJ2-7; D is unclear. V lost 2 bases and J 3 bases, leaving 12 bases between the germline ends. The germline V gene has CDR1 SGHRS and CDR2 YFSETQ. This CDR3 region has 14 residues.

This clone was picked up one time. The chain has TRBV27 and TRBJ2-3; 8 nucleotides match TRBD2. With 6 bases clipped from V and 1 base from J, the junction kept 0 bases outside the gene matches. The CDR3 is 13 residues long. Looked up from germline, CDR1 is MNHEY and CDR2 is SMNVEV (reference sequence). CDR3 loop: CASSGRGTDTQYF. CDR3 bases: TGTGCCAGCAGCGGGAGGGGCACAGATACGCAGTATTTT.

This clone was observed a handful of times. The rearrangement joins TRBV25-1 to TRBJ1-4; no clear D. The CDR3 spans 15 residues. V lost 2 bases to trimming and J lost 1 base, with 8 bases between them. Germline V lookup: CDR1 MGHDK, CDR2 SYGVNS. As DNA, the CDR3 is TGTGCCAGCAGTGAAGGGCTAGTAACTAATGAAAAACTGTTTTTT. This translates into CASSEGLVTNEKLFF.

The chain carries TRBV29-1 and TRBJ2-7, with 8 bases lining up with TRBD1. The CDR3 is 13 residues long. Losses at the gene ends were 7 bases for V and 3 bases for J; bases not matched to a gene: 8. The germline V gene has CDR1 SQVTM and CDR2 ANQGSEA. The CDR3 is CSAYDRGNYEQYF. CDR3 nucleotide sequence: TGCAGCGCTTACGACAGGGGCAACTACGAGCAGTACTTC.

The chain links TRBV11-2 to TRBJ2-3; 8 nucleotides line up with TRBD2. With V trimmed by 1 base and J by 5 bases, 11 bases remained unmatched. This CDR3 is 17 amino acids long. Germline CDR1 reads SGHAT; CDR2 reads FQNNGV. The CDR3 DNA follows: TGTGCCAGCAGCTTAGTTAGCTGGGGACTAGGACAAGATACGCAGTATTTT. It encodes CASSLVSWGLGQDTQYF.

V and J are TRBV18 and TRBJ1-1; 12 bases agree with TRBD1. CDR1 and CDR2 from the germline V gene are KGHSH and LQKENI. The CDR3 extends over 16 amino acids. V shed 4 bases, J shed 1 base, and the junction held 4 bases outside the gene matches. The DNA for the CDR3 is TGTGCCAGCTCACGGGGGACAGGGGGCAGGAACACTGAAGCTTTCTTT. Its translation: CASSRGTGGRNTEAFF.

J is TRBJ2-5 and V is TRBV5-4, with a tentative D call TRBD1 (5 bases). Germline V lookup: CDR1 SGHNT, CDR2 YYREEE (reference sequence). This CDR3 comprises 12 residues. V gave up 4 bases and J gave up 10 bases, with 14 bases separating them. CDR3 loop: CASSLGWGSQYF. CDR3 DNA: TGTGCCAGCAGCCTGGGGTGGGGCAGCCAGTACTTC.

This clone was seen a handful of times. This chain connects TRBV4-2 to TRBJ2-7; TRBD2 might be the D (6 bases). Trimming took 0 bases from V and 4 from J, leaving 13 bases between them. The CDR3 runs to 15 residues. Looked up from germline, CDR1 is LGHNA and CDR2 is YNFKEQ. CDR3 region: CASSQDHQGGYEQYF. Written as DNA, the CDR3 is TGTGCCAGCAGCCAAGATCACCAGGGAGGATACGAGCAGTACTTC.

CDR3 coding DNA: TGTGCCAGCTCACCGACGATCGGGACTAGCAGTAGCACAGATACGCAGTATTTT. This sequence encodes CASSPTIGTSSSTDTQYF. This chain uses TRBV18 with TRBJ2-3, with 9 bases aligning to TRBD2. Germline assignment: CDR1 KGHSH and CDR2 LQKENI. This CDR3 has 18 residues. The J segment lost 0 bases and the V segment lost 3 bases, leaving 10 bases of the junction unmatched.

This clone showed up just a few times. The rearrangement links TRBV7-2 to TRBJ2-7, with TRBD2 matching 10 bases. With V trimmed by 1 base and J by 1 base, 4 bases remained unmatched. The CDR3 length is 16 residues. Germline CDR1 reads SGHTA; CDR2 reads FQGNSA. CDR3 bases: TGTGCCAGCAGCTTAGATACTAGCGGGATTTCCTACGAGCAGTACTTC. Residues: CASSLDTSGISYEQYF.

CDR3 bases: TGCGCCAGCAGCAAGGGACAGGCTTATAACTATGGCTACACCTTC. This codes for CASSKGQAYNYGYTF. The chain recombines TRBV5-1 with TRBJ1-2; 8 bases agree with TRBD1. Germline values: CDR1 SGHRS, CDR2 YFSETQ. The trim removed 4 bases at V and 1 base at J, leaving 6 bases unmatched. The CDR3 consists of 15 residues.

Turning to this clone: The same CDR3 also results from other DNA sequences found in this sample. CDR3 loop: CASSLGNSGNTIYF. The DNA of the CDR3 is TGCGCCAGCAGCTTGGGTAACTCTGGAAACACCATATATTTT. This sequence joins TRBV5-1 and TRBJ1-3, with no clear D. This CDR3 is 14 amino acids long. The V end lost 0 bases, the J end lost 0 bases, and 4 bases lay between the germline ends. Germline lookup yields CDR1 SGHRS and CDR2 YFSETQ.

The chain is built from TRBV7-2 and TRBJ2-5; the D call may be TRBD1 or TRBD2 (5 bases each). Germline-derived CDR1 and CDR2 are SGHTA and FQGNSA. The CDR3 is 15 residues long. The germline V and J ends were trimmed by 3 bases and 2 bases, with 13 bases remaining between them. The chain's CDR3 is CASSLLGRPQETQYF. The CDR3 bases are TGTGCCAGCAGCTTGCTGGGACGGCCACAAGAGACCCAGTACTTC.

In this sample, this clone turned up a few times. The chain is built from TRBV27 and TRBJ2-1; tentative D call: TRBD1 (6 bases). The CDR3 extends over 13 amino acids. CDR1 and CDR2 from the germline V gene are MNHEY and SMNVEV (reference sequence). Trimming removed 6 bases from V and 9 bases from J, with 15 bases in between. The CDR3: CASSRPTGFEQFF. The DNA for the CDR3 is TGTGCCAGCAGCCGACCAACAGGGTTTGAGCAGTTCTTC.

The chain carries TRBV28 and TRBJ1-2; 11 positions match TRBD1. This CDR3 spans 12 amino acids. CDR1 is MDHEN, CDR2 SYDVKM, per germline. The J segment lost 8 bases and the V segment lost 6 bases, leaving 2 bases of the junction unmatched. The CDR3 protein is CASRRTGGGYTF. CDR3 DNA sequence: TGTGCCAGCAGAAGGACAGGGGGCGGCTACACCTTC.

Worth noting for this clone: The CDR3 does not close with the conserved phenylalanine or tryptophan, likely indicating a read error. V usage is TRBV7-2 and J usage is TRBJ2-3; 9 bases are a match to TRBD2. This CDR3 region has 14 residues. J lost 5 bases, V lost 5 bases, and 5 bases had no gene match. CDR1 SGHTA and CDR2 FQGNSA come from the germline V gene. The CDR3 loop reads CASSISGRLDTQYL. The CDR3 DNA is TGTGCCAGCAGCATTAGCGGGAGACTAGATACGCAGTATCTT.

This clone turned up a few times. The genes are TRBV29-1 and TRBJ2-7; TRBD1 is a possible D gene (5 bases). The CDR3 covers 13 residues. V dropped 6 bases and J dropped 1 base, with 13 bases sitting between them. The V gene's germline CDR1 is SQVTM and CDR2 ANQGSEA. CDR3 protein: CSVIGAGSYEQYF. In nucleotides, the CDR3 is TGCAGCGTCATAGGGGCAGGGTCCTACGAGCAGTACTTC.

In this sample, this clone turned up a few times. The rearrangement joins TRBV11-2 to TRBJ2-7, with D uncertain. Trimming pared 6 bases from V and 2 bases from J, leaving 17 bases between. Germline V gives CDR1 SGHAT, CDR2 FQNNGV. This CDR3 is built from 15 residues. Written as DNA, the CDR3 is TGTGCCAGCAGTAGAACCAGAGACCCGGCCTACGAGCAGTACTTC. Its translation is CASSRTRDPAYEQYF.

The table lists this clone with a few counts. Other DNA sequences of this sample code for an identical CDR3. V gene TRBV5-4 combines with J gene TRBJ2-1; TRBD2 matches 7 bases. CDR1 and CDR2 from the germline V gene are SGHNT and YYREEE (reference sequence). The CDR3 has 15 residues. J lost 2 bases, V lost 0 bases, and 2 bases had no gene match. The CDR3 nucleotides are TGTGCCAGCAGCTTGGGCGGGAGCACCTACAATGAGCAGTTCTTC. It specifies CASSLGGSTYNEQFF.

This clone was observed a few times. The chain carries TRBV15 and TRBJ2-3; no clear D gene. The CDR3 runs 15 residues. Trimming took off 2 bases at V and 0 bases at J, with 9 bases between the two ends. Germline V CDR1 and CDR2: LNHNV, YYDKDF (reference sequence). CDR3 loop: CATSRRARSTDTQYF. The CDR3 DNA reads TGTGCCACCAGCAGAAGGGCCAGAAGCACAGATACGCAGTATTTT.

The J gene is TRBJ2-3, the V gene TRBV1; TRBD2, the table's D call, was not compared with the DNA. TRBV1 constitutes a pseudogene. This CDR3 is built from 15 residues. CDR3 nucleotides: TGCACCAGCACCCTCCCCACGGGGATAGGAGATACGCAGTATTTT. Amino acids: CTSTLPTGIGDTQYF.

V and J are TRBV6-5 and TRBJ2-4; D could derive from TRBD1 or TRBD2 (5 bases each). V dropped 8 bases and J dropped 8 bases, with 16 bases sitting between them. In germline, CDR1 is MNHEY, CDR2 SVGAGI. This CDR3 has 13 amino acids. The DNA of the CDR3 is TGTGCCAGCCGGGACCCAACGGGCGACATTCAGTACTTC. This encodes CASRDPTGDIQYF.

This chain joins TRBV9 and TRBJ2-1, with TRBD2 as a possible D gene (5 bases). Germline values: CDR1 SGDLS, CDR2 YYNGEE. This CDR3 region has 16 residues. V was clipped by 5 bases and J by 0 bases, with 15 bases between them. CDR3 nucleotides: TGTGCCAGCAGTCCTCGAGCGGAGAGCTCCTACAATGAGCAGTTCTTC. Its protein is CASSPRAESSYNEQFF. Full variable domain (missing parts from reference TRBV9 and TRBJ2-1): DSGVTQTPKHLITATGQRVTLRCSPRSGDLSVYWYQQSLDQGLQFLIQYYNGEERAKGNILERFSAQQFPDLHSELNLSSLELGDSALYFCASSPRAESSYNEQFFGPGTRLTVL.

This clone was counted only a few times. V and J are TRBV18 and TRBJ2-5; 7 bases map to TRBD2. Germline V gene data show CDR1 as KGHSH and CDR2 as LQKENI. The CDR3 is 15 residues long. The V gene end was trimmed by 2 bases and the J gene end by 4 bases; junction bases not matched to a gene: 7. The CDR3 reads CASSPIEAGTETQYF. CDR3 DNA sequence: TGTGCCAGCTCACCAATTGAAGCGGGAACAGAGACCCAGTACTTC. The full variable domain, rest sourced from reference TRBV18 and TRBJ2-5, is NAGVMQNPRHLVRRRGQEARLRCSPMKGHSHVYWYRQLPEEGLKFMVYLQKENIIDESGMPKERFSAEFPKEGPSILRIQQVVRGDSAAYFCASSPIEAGTETQYFGPGTRLLVL.

V and J are TRBV11-2 and TRBJ2-2; the D gene is possibly TRBD2 (6 bases). With 3 bases removed from V and 3 bases from J, the gap between germline ends came to 17 bases. This CDR3 spans 17 amino acids. CDR1 and CDR2 from the germline V gene are SGHAT and FQNNGV. CDR3 coding DNA: TGTGCCAGCAGCTTGAAGGAGGGCAACCGACACACCGGGGAGCTGTTTTTT. Translating gives CASSLKEGNRHTGELFF.

The rearrangement uses TRBV4-2 and TRBJ1-3; 7 bases fit TRBD1. Germline assignment: CDR1 LGHNA and CDR2 YNFKEQ. Losses at the gene ends were 1 base for V and 3 bases for J; bases not matched to a gene: 9. The CDR3 is 17 residues long. CDR3 protein: CASSQGETGTVGNTIYF. The CDR3 DNA is TGTGCCAGCAGCCAAGGAGAAACCGGGACAGTTGGAAACACCATATATTTT.

This clone was detected only a few times. A much larger clone sits a single nucleotide away, making a read error possible. This same CDR3 is encoded by further DNA sequences in the sample. The rearrangement uses TRBV7-9 and TRBJ2-1, with D hard to call. Looked up from germline, CDR1 is SEHNR and CDR2 is FQNEAQ (reference sequence). Trimming shortened V by 5 bases and J by 4 bases, and 3 bases separated the two germline ends. There are 11 residues in the CDR3. CDR3 nucleotides: TGTGCCAGCAGCCGATACAATGAGCAGTTCTTC. Translation gives CASSRYNEQFF.

The chain recombines TRBV28 with TRBJ2-6, with D hard to call. The V gene lost 7 bases and the J gene lost 2 bases, with 9 bases spanning the gap. The CDR3 consists of 14 residues. Germline V gives CDR1 MDHEN, CDR2 SYDVKM. The CDR3 protein is CASTTAPGANVLTF. CDR3 DNA: TGTGCCAGCACCACCGCTCCTGGGGCCAACGTCCTGACTTTC. The whole variable domain, filled in from reference TRBV28 and TRBJ2-6, reads DVKVTQSSRYLVKRTGEKVFLECVQDMDHENMFWYRQDPGLGLRLIYFSYDVKMKEKGDIPEGYSVSREKKERFSLILESASTNQTSMYLCASTTAPGANVLTFGAGSRLTVL.

The chain employs TRBV5-1 and TRBJ2-1; 8 bases align to TRBD2. J lost 9 bases, V lost 0 bases, and 8 bases had no gene match. The germline V gene encodes CDR1 SGHRS and CDR2 YFSETQ. This CDR3 contains 15 residues. CDR3 sequence (DNA): TGCGCCAGCAGCTTGGCCTCGTTTGCGGGAGGTGAGCAGTTCTTC. Translating it yields CASSLASFAGGEQFF.